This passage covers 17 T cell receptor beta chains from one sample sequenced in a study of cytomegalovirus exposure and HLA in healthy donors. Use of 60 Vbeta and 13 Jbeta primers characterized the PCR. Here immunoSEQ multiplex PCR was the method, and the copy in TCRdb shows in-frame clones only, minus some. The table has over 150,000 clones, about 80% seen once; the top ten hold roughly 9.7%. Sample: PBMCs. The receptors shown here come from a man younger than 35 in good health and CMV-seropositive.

This CDR3 reads CASSPQGGRFNEQYF. CDR3 nucleotides: TGTGCCAGCAGCCCTCAGGGAGGTCGTTTCAACGAGCAGTACTTC. V usage is TRBV7-9 and J usage is TRBJ2-7; D perhaps matches TRBD2 (6 bases). Germline V gives CDR1 SEHNR, CDR2 FQNEAQ (reference sequence). Trimming took off 5 bases at V and 5 bases at J, with 19 bases between the two ends. This CDR3 has 15 residues.

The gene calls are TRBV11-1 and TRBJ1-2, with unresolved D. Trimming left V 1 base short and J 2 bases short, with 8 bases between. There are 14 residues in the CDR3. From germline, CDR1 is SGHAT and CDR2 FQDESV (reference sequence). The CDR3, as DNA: TGTGCCAGCAGCTTAGGAGCACAGAACTATGGCTACACCTTC. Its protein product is CASSLGAQNYGYTF.

For the CDR3, the DNA is TGTGCCAGCAGCCACATCTCCCCCGGGTCAACCTACGAGCAGTACTTC. Translating it yields CASSHISPGSTYEQYF. This chain connects TRBV7-6 to TRBJ2-7, with D unclear. In germline, CDR1 is SGHVS, CDR2 FNYEAQ. This CDR3 has 16 amino acids. Trimming left V 5 bases short and J 2 bases short, with 19 bases between.

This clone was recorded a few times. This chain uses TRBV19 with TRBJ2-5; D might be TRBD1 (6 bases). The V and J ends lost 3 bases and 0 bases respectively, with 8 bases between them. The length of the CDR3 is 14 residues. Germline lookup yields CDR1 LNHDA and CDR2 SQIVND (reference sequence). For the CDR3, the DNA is TGTGCCAGTAGTATGCGGACAGACCAAGAGACCCAGTACTTC. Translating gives CASSMRTDQETQYF.

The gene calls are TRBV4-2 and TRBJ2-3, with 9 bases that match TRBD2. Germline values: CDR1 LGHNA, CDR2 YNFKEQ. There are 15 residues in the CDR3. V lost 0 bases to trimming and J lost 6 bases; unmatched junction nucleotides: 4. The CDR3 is CASSQDASGRDTQYF. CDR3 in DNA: TGTGCCAGCAGCCAAGACGCCAGCGGGAGGGATACGCAGTATTTT.

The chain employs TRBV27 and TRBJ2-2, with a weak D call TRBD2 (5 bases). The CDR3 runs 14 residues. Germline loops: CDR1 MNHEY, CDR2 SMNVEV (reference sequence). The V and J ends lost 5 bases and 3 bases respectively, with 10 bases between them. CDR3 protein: CASSPIAYTGELFF. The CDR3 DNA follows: TGTGCCAGCAGTCCGATAGCGTACACCGGGGAGCTGTTTTTT.

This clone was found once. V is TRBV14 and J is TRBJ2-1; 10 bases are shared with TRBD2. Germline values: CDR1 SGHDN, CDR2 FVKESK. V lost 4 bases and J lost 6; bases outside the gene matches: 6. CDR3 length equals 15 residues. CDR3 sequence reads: CASSLSSGGFNEQFF. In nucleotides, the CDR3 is TGTGCCAGCAGCCTGAGTAGCGGGGGGTTCAATGAGCAGTTCTTC.

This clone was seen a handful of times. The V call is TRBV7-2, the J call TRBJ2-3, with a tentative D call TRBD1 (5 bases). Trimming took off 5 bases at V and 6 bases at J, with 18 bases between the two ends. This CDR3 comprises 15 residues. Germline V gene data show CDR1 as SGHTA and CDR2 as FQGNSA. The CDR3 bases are TGTGCCAGCAGCCTGACAGTTGGACCGTGGGATACGCAGTATTTT. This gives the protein CASSLTVGPWDTQYF.

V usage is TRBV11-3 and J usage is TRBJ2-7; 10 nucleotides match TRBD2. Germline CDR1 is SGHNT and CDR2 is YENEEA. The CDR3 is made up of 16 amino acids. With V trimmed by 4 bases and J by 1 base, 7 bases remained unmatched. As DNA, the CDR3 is TGTGCCAGCAGCTCTCGGACTAGCGGTTATTCCTACGAGCAGTACTTC. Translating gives CASSSRTSGYSYEQYF. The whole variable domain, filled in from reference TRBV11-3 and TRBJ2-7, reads EAGVVQSPRYKIIEKKQPVAFWCNPISGHNTLYWYLQNLGQGPELLIRYENEEAVDDSQLPKDRFSAERLKGVDSTLKIQPAELGDSAVYLCASSSRTSGYSYEQYFGPGTRLTVT.

The CDR3 loop reads CASSLGADRGPNEQFF. The DNA for the CDR3 is TGCGCCAGCAGCTTGGGGGCGGACAGGGGGCCCAATGAGCAGTTCTTC. The V gene is TRBV5-1, the J gene TRBJ2-1; TRBD1 matches at 11 bases. There are 16 residues in the CDR3. Germline CDR1 reads SGHRS; CDR2 reads YFSETQ. J was trimmed by 6 bases and V by 0 bases; bases with no gene match: 5.

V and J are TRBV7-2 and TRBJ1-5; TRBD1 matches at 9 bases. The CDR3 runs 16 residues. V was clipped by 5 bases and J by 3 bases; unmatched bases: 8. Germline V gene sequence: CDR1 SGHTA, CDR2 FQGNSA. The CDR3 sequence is CASSPTGGRSNQPQHF. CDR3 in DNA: TGTGCCAGCAGCCCGACAGGGGGACGGTCCAATCAGCCCCAGCATTTT.

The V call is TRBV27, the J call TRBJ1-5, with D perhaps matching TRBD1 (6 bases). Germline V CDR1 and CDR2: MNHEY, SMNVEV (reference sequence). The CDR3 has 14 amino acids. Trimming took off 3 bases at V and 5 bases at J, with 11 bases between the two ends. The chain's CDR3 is CASSFRRGDQPQHF. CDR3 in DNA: TGTGCCAGCAGTTTCCGCAGGGGTGATCAGCCCCAGCATTTT.

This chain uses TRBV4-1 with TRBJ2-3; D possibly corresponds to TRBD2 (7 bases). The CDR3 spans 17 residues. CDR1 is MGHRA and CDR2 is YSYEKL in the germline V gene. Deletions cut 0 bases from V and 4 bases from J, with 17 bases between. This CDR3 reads CASSQDGGGSLADTQYF. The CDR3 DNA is TGCGCCAGCAGCCAAGATGGGGGCGGGAGCTTGGCAGATACGCAGTATTTT.

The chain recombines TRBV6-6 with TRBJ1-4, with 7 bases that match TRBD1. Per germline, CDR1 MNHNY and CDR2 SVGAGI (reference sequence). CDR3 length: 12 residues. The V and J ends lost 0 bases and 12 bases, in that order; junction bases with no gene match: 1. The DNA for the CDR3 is TGTGCCAGCAGTTACTCGGGACAGCAACTGTTTTTT. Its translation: CASSYSGQQLFF.

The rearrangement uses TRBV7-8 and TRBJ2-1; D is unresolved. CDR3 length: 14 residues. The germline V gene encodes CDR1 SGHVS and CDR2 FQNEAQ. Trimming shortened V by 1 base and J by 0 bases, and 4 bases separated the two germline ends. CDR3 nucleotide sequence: TGTGCCAGCAGCTTAGGCGCCTCCTACAATGAGCAGTTCTTC. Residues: CASSLGASYNEQFF.

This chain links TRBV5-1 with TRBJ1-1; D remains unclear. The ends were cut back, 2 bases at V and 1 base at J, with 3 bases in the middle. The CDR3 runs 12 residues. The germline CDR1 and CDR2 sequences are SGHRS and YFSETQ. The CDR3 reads CASSLQNTEAFF. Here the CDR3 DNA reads TGCGCCAGCAGCTTACAGAACACTGAAGCTTTCTTT.

CDR3 sequence: CASSQYLNTGELFF. For the CDR3, the DNA is TGTGCCAGCAGTCAATATCTAAACACCGGGGAGCTGTTTTTT. The chain carries TRBV11-3 and TRBJ2-2, with D hard to call. CDR1 and CDR2 (germline): SGHNT, YENEEA. V dropped 6 bases and J dropped 2 bases, with 10 bases sitting between them. CDR3 length: 14 amino acids.